This T cell receptor beta chain was observed in a study of cytomegalovirus exposure and HLA in healthy donors. 13 Jbeta primers and 60 Vbeta primers were used for the PCR. The assay was immunoSEQ multiplex PCR, and TCRdb's table has in-frame clones only and misses some. Here the sample spans some 180,000 clones, approximately 82% being singletons. Germline assignment: CDR1 SQVTM and CDR2 ANQGSEA. V was pared by 2 bases and J by 8 bases, with 7 bases between. The CDR3 has 11 residues. The rearrangement joins TRBV29-1 to TRBJ2-1, with D possibly matching TRBD1 (6 bases). The clonotype was recovered from a woman under 30 in good health and CMV-seronegative. The sequenced sample was PBMCs. CDR3 loop: CSVEQGYEQFF. In nucleotides, the CDR3 is TGCAGCGTTGAACAGGGGTATGAGCAGTTCTTC.